The rows below give T cell receptor beta chains drawn from one sample of a study of T cells after posttransplantation cyclophosphamide. Sequencing used immunoSEQ multiplex PCR; TCRdb keeps in-frame clones, though not all of them. This sample has about 11,000 clones, with 70% to 90% found just once. This specimen was PBMCs, taken after allogeneic stem cell transplant with posttransplant cyclophosphamide. The receptor set was obtained from a female patient aged 50 to 60 who received an allogeneic stem cell transplant from a related donor, was CMV-positive, and had no GVHD. Some of the T cells may derive from the graft donor. Both conserved end residues are part of each CDR3. Fields, in order: J gene, V gene, D gene, clone size, CDR3 protein, CDR3 DNA. The D gene is left open where the match is weak. Only part of the rows carry a size: once, few, many, or a class if the clone is expanded.

>TRBJ2-7|TRBV7-2|-|few
CASSLDAGGYEQYF
TGTGCCAGCAGCTTAGACGCGGGCGGGTACGAGCAGTACTTC
>TRBJ1-2|TRBV12-5|TRBD1|few
CATQDRSNYGYTF
TGTGCTACTCAGGACAGGTCTAACTATGGCTACACCTTC
>TRBJ1-1|TRBV4-2|TRBD1|-
CASLRQGDTEAFF
TGTGCCAGCCTAAGGCAGGGGGACACTGAAGCTTTCTTT
>TRBJ2-2|TRBV2|-|-
CASSLSPNTGELFF
TGTGCCAGCAGCCTTAGCCCGAACACCGGGGAGCTGTTTTTT
>TRBJ2-7|TRBV6-6|-|-
CASREYHEQYF
TGTGCCAGCCGGGAATACCACGAGCAGTACTTC
>TRBJ2-2|TRBV5-6|TRBD1|-
CASSRNRGPATGELFF
TGTGCCAGCAGCCGCAACAGGGGGCCCGCGACCGGGGAGCTGTTTTTT
>TRBJ2-2|TRBV5-4|TRBD2|-
CASSFGGGGDTGELFF
TGTGCCAGCAGCTTTGGTGGCGGGGGGGACACCGGGGAGCTGTTTTTT
>TRBJ2-7|TRBV9|TRBD1|-
CASSVGQVTYEQYF
TGTGCCAGCAGCGTGGGACAGGTTACTTACGAGCAGTACTTC
>TRBJ2-3|TRBV7-2|-|-
CASSLESRSTDTQYF
TGTGCCAGCAGCTTAGAGAGTCGAAGCACAGATACGCAGTATTTT
>TRBJ2-1|TRBV2|TRBD1|-
CASSAEQGYNEQFF
TGTGCCAGCAGTGCGGAACAGGGGTACAATGAGCAGTTCTTC
>TRBJ1-2|TRBV5-1|-|-
CASSIGGGSSGYTF
TGCGCCAGCAGCATCGGGGGGGGCTCTAGTGGCTACACCTTC
>TRBJ2-2|TRBV10-1|-|-
CASTTGSKTGELFF
TGCGCCAGCACAACAGGGTCCAAAACCGGGGAGCTGTTTTTT
>TRBJ2-7|TRBV28|TRBD1|medium-sized
CASSFNRGNEQYF
TGTGCCAGCAGTTTCAACAGGGGGAACGAGCAGTACTTC
>TRBJ2-3|TRBV19|TRBD2|once
CASSMALADTDTQYF
TGTGCCAGTAGTATGGCGCTAGCGGACACAGATACGCAGTATTTT
>TRBJ2-2|TRBV10-2|-|-
CASTFDSVNTGELFF
TGCGCCAGCACCTTCGACAGTGTAAACACCGGGGAGCTGTTTTTT
>TRBJ1-1|TRBV7-9|TRBD1|-
CASSPFWQGGNTEAFF
TGTGCCAGCAGCCCGTTTTGGCAGGGGGGTAACACTGAAGCTTTCTTT
>TRBJ2-7|TRBV7-2|TRBD1|-
CASSSRTGSYEQYF
TGTGCCAGCAGCTCTCGGACAGGTTCCTACGAGCAGTACTTC
>TRBJ2-7|TRBV7-8|-|-
CASSSLAAEIYEQYF
TGTGCCAGCAGCTCCTTAGCCGCAGAGATATACGAGCAGTACTTC
>TRBJ1-6|TRBV6-4|TRBD1|-
CASSDGVRGPGGSPLHF
TGTGCCAGCAGTGACGGAGTTAGGGGGCCCGGCGGTTCACCCCTCCACTTT
>TRBJ2-5|TRBV6-1|TRBD1|-
CASRGTGATKETQYF
TGTGCCAGCAGGGGGACAGGGGCAACTAAAGAGACCCAGTACTTC
>TRBJ2-3|TRBV11-2|TRBD2|-
CASSLGVLLAGGPDTQYF
TGTGCCAGCAGCTTAGGAGTCCTACTAGCGGGGGGACCGGATACGCAGTATTTT
>TRBJ2-3|TRBV6-5|TRBD1|few
CAIARDSYTDTQYF
TGTGCCATAGCCCGGGACAGCTATACAGATACGCAGTATTTT
>TRBJ2-2|TRBV5-8|TRBD2|-
CASNPGLTNTGELFF
TGTGCCAGCAATCCGGGACTAACGAACACCGGGGAGCTGTTTTTT
>TRBJ2-5|TRBV30|TRBD2|-
CAWTASGAETQYF
TGTGCCTGGACGGCTAGCGGGGCGGAGACCCAGTACTTC
>TRBJ2-3|TRBV10-3|TRBD2|-
CAISESGGGATDTQYF
TGTGCCATCAGTGAGTCGGGCGGGGGGGCCACAGATACGCAGTATTTT
>TRBJ2-1|TRBV19|TRBD2|-
CARGTSLYNEQFF
TGTGCCAGAGGGACTAGTTTATACAATGAGCAGTTCTTC
>TRBJ2-1|TRBV2|TRBD2|-
CAGQRGGSYNEQFF
TGTGCCGGACAGCGGGGGGGTTCCTACAATGAGCAGTTCTTC
>TRBJ1-1|TRBV18|-|-
CASSPRGNTEAFF
TGTGCCAGCTCCCCACGCGGGAACACTGAAGCTTTCTTT
>TRBJ2-5|TRBV5-6|TRBD2|-
CASSLGSVGLAGSETQYF
TGTGCCAGCAGCTTGGGTTCGGTTGGCCTAGCGGGGTCAGAGACCCAGTACTTC
>TRBJ1-1|TRBV28|-|-
CASSSRGRANTEAFF
TGTGCCAGCAGTTCCAGGGGAAGAGCGAACACTGAAGCTTTCTTT
>TRBJ1-6|TRBV9|TRBD1|-
CASSVRGQDDSPLHF
TGTGCCAGCAGCGTGAGGGGGCAGGATGATTCACCCCTCCACTTT
>TRBJ1-1|TRBV9|TRBD1|-
CASSPRTGVDTEAFF
TGTGCCAGCAGCCCCCGGACAGGGGTAGACACTGAAGCTTTCTTT
>TRBJ2-5|TRBV19|TRBD2|-
CASSITSGPQETQYF
TGTGCCAGTAGTATTACTAGCGGGCCCCAAGAGACCCAGTACTTC
>TRBJ2-3|TRBV5-1|TRBD2|-
CASSSTSGGTDTQYF
TGCGCCAGCAGCTCTACTAGCGGGGGCACAGATACGCAGTATTTT
>TRBJ2-3|TRBV2|-|-
CASSLTSSTDTQYF
TGTGCCAGCAGCCTGACTAGTAGCACAGATACGCAGTATTTT
>TRBJ1-1|TRBV7-9|TRBD1|once
CASSFGTGLNTEAFF
TGTGCCAGCAGCTTCGGGACAGGGCTGAACACTGAAGCTTTCTTT
>TRBJ2-3|TRBV7-2|TRBD2|few
CASSLDAGGRDTQYF
TGTGCCAGCAGCTTAGATGCGGGGGGGCGAGATACGCAGTATTTT
>TRBJ2-3|TRBV7-2|-|-
CASTHLVQYTDTQYF
TGTGCCAGCACCCATCTGGTACAGTACACAGATACGCAGTATTTT
>TRBJ1-1|TRBV5-1|-|-
CATTGPNTEAFF
TGCGCCACCACAGGGCCGAACACTGAAGCTTTCTTT
>TRBJ1-3|TRBV30|-|-
CAWSVNLRSGNTIYF
TGTGCCTGGAGTGTAAACCTACGCTCTGGAAACACCATATATTTT
>TRBJ2-7|TRBV6-6|TRBD2|few
CASSTTGTRFHEQYF
TGTGCCAGCAGCACAACCGGGACTAGGTTCCACGAGCAGTACTTC
>TRBJ2-5|TRBV5-4|TRBD2|-
CASSLTSGGPETQYF
TGTGCCAGCAGCCTGACTAGCGGGGGGCCGGAGACCCAGTACTTC
>TRBJ1-2|TRBV4-1|-|-
CASSPHSDSYGYTF
TGCGCCAGCAGCCCACATTCCGACAGCTATGGCTACACCTTC
>TRBJ1-3|TRBV5-1|TRBD1|-
CASSLAGTGSGNTIYF
TGCGCCAGCAGCTTGGCCGGGACAGGGAGTGGAAACACCATATATTTT
>TRBJ2-1|TRBV6-6|-|-
CATLSGSYNEQFF
TGTGCCACTCTCAGCGGGTCCTACAATGAGCAGTTCTTC
>TRBJ1-6|TRBV7-9|-|-
CASSLASGVNSPLHF
TGTGCCAGCAGCTTAGCATCGGGTGTTAATTCACCCCTCCACTTT
>TRBJ1-1|TRBV18|TRBD1|-
CASSPSDREAFF
TGTGCCAGCTCACCGTCGGACAGGGAAGCTTTCTTT
>TRBJ1-2|TRBV5-8|TRBD1|-
CASSLGTGDFYGYTF
TGTGCCAGCAGCTTGGGGACAGGGGACTTTTATGGCTACACCTTC